Shown below are 31 T cell receptor beta chains from a single sample sequenced in a study of T cells expressing NK-cell markers. TCRdb re-called the 5' RACE reads and shows each CDR3 protein once, DNA omitted. The table lists a few hundred thousand distinct CDR3 sequences. Sequencing was carried out using blood T cells: a sorted CD56 or NKG2C T cell subset, CD4+ or CD8+ T cells, or bulk PBMC T cells (not recorded which). The receptors were gathered from a woman aged 45-65 years in good health.

The chain combines TRBV25-1 with TRBJ2-1; TCRdb picks TRBD2, but there is no DNA to check that call. The CDR3 loop spans 13 amino acids. The germline V gene encodes CDR1 MGHDK and CDR2 SYGVNS. CDR3 amino acids: CATRTSGSNEQFF.

The CDR3 loop reads CASRPAGDRAEQFF. V is TRBV6-5 and J is TRBJ2-1; TCRdb picks TRBD2, but there is no DNA to check that call. This CDR3 has 14 residues. Germline V gene data show CDR1 as MNHEY and CDR2 as SVGAGI.

The gene calls are TRBV25-1 and TRBJ2-7; TCRdb selects TRBD1, and the lack of DNA leaves this call unchecked. Germline V gene lookup returns CDR1 MGHDK and CDR2 SYGVNS. The CDR3 has 14 amino acids. This CDR3 is CASGPGQGVYEQYF.

The genes are TRBV20-1 and TRBJ1-2; TCRdb selects TRBD1, and the lack of DNA leaves this call unchecked. From germline, CDR1 is DFQATT and CDR2 SNEGSKA (reference sequence). The CDR3 runs to 14 residues. Here the CDR3 reads CSARDGGRLHGYTF.

The chain combines TRBV7-2 with TRBJ2-3; TCRdb gives TRBD2 as the D gene, but with no DNA this cannot be confirmed. Per the germline V gene, CDR1 is SGHTA and CDR2 is FQGNSA. This CDR3 comprises 14 residues. Here the CDR3 reads CASSLGLAGDTQYF.

The rearrangement uses TRBV20-1 and TRBJ2-1. CDR3 size: 14 residues. CDR1 is DFQATT, CDR2 SNEGSKA, per germline (reference sequence). CDR3 amino acids: CSAPQLGAYNEQFF.

V is TRBV12-3 or TRBV12-4 and J is TRBJ2-3; TCRdb's D call, TRBD1, is unchecked because there is no DNA. There are 12 residues in the CDR3. CDR3 region: CASTEGAGGQYF.

V is TRBV5-1 and J is TRBJ2-5; TCRdb's assignment of TRBD1 cannot be checked, as there is no DNA. The CDR3 runs to 13 residues. Germline loops: CDR1 SGHRS, CDR2 YFSETQ. CDR3 in amino acids: CASSLTGTETQYF.

V gene TRBV5-1 combines with J gene TRBJ2-1; TCRdb's D call, TRBD1, is unchecked because there is no DNA. Germline CDR1 reads SGHRS; CDR2 reads YFSETQ. This CDR3 region has 15 residues. CDR3 amino acids: CASSSGQGNINEQFF.

CDR3 region: CASSINALPGELFF. The chain combines TRBV9 with TRBJ2-2; checking the TCRdb D call of TRBD2 is not possible without DNA. The CDR3 extends over 14 amino acids. Germline CDR1 reads SGDLS; CDR2 reads YYNGEE.

V gene TRBV20-1 combines with J gene TRBJ2-3. CDR1 and CDR2 from the germline V gene are DFQATT and SNEGSKA (reference sequence). This CDR3 spans 13 amino acids. The CDR3 protein is CSVQRPSTDTQYF.

The rearrangement links TRBV20-1 to TRBJ2-1; TCRdb indicates TRBD2, and absent DNA this call remains unverified. The CDR3 contains 16 residues. CDR1 DFQATT and CDR2 SNEGSKA come from the germline V gene (reference sequence). The CDR3 sequence is CSASIRAEGNVNEQFF.

The V call is TRBV10-3, the J call TRBJ2-1; TCRdb reports TRBD2, a call that lacks DNA to check it against. CDR3 length: 13 amino acids. CDR1 and CDR2 from the germline V gene are ENHRY and SYGVKD. The CDR3 here is CAIGLAANNEQFF.

CDR3: CASSASLAGTAKNIQYF. The chain carries TRBV6-1 and TRBJ2-4; TCRdb selects TRBD2, and the lack of DNA leaves this call unchecked. This CDR3 has 17 amino acids. Germline V lookup: CDR1 MNHNS, CDR2 SASEGT.

The chain links TRBV7-9 to TRBJ1-2; without DNA, the TCRdb call of TRBD1 cannot be checked. The CDR3 runs to 16 residues. Looked up from germline, CDR1 is SEHNR and CDR2 is FQNEAQ (reference sequence). The CDR3 loop is CASSPFPQRANYGYTF.

The rearrangement uses TRBV24-1 and TRBJ2-1; TCRdb names TRBD2, which stays unverified in the absence of DNA. CDR1 is KGHDR, CDR2 SFDVKD, per germline. The CDR3 has 15 residues. CDR3 sequence: CATSAPGLGTDEQFF.

This chain links TRBV12-5 with TRBJ1-1; TCRdb's D call, TRBD1, is unchecked because there is no DNA. The CDR3 contains 15 residues. From germline, CDR1 is LGHNT and CDR2 FRNRAP. This CDR3 is CASGLVIATGTEAFF.

The chain employs TRBV3-1 and TRBJ1-2; there is no DNA to check the TCRdb D call of TRBD1. Germline V lookup: CDR1 LGHDT, CDR2 YNNKEL (reference sequence). This CDR3 contains 14 residues. The CDR3 spells CASKLGQGTNGYTF.

The chain couples TRBV9 to TRBJ2-3; TCRdb lists TRBD1, though no DNA is available to test this call. The V gene's germline CDR1 is SGDLS and CDR2 YYNGEE. The CDR3 length is 15 residues. CDR3 region: CASSVVAGGSDTQYF.

This rearrangement joins TRBV29-1 to TRBJ2-5; absent DNA, TCRdb's TRBD1 call cannot be checked. The CDR3 spans 13 residues. The germline V gene has CDR1 SQVTM and CDR2 ANQGSEA. CDR3: CSVGARGLETQYF.

The chain combines TRBV7-9 with TRBJ1-1; TCRdb's D call of TRBD1 is untestable without DNA. Germline V gene lookup returns CDR1 SEHNR and CDR2 FQNEAQ (reference sequence). This CDR3 region has 17 residues. Here the CDR3 reads CASSSDRRGRVNTEAFF.

The V gene is TRBV20-1, the J gene TRBJ2-1; TCRdb outputs TRBD1, but without DNA this stays unchecked. CDR1 and CDR2 from the germline V gene are DFQATT and SNEGSKA (reference sequence). The CDR3 extends over 12 amino acids. CDR3: CSAQVGRNEQFF.

V and J are TRBV6-5 and TRBJ2-1; TCRdb returns TRBD1, unconfirmable since there is no DNA. CDR3 length: 15 residues. The germline CDR1 and CDR2 sequences are MNHEY and SVGAGI. The CDR3 is CASSYSRQGRNEQFF.

The rearrangement joins TRBV5-1 to TRBJ2-1. CDR3 length: 13 residues. Germline CDR1 is SGHRS and CDR2 is YFSETQ. The CDR3 is CASSFVVDNEQFF.

The chain combines TRBV9 with TRBJ2-1. Germline CDR1 and CDR2: SGDLS and YYNGEE. CDR3 length: 11 residues. The CDR3 spells CASSVRNEQFF.

The V gene is TRBV14, the J gene TRBJ2-7. The CDR3 runs to 15 residues. The germline V gene encodes CDR1 SGHDN and CDR2 FVKESK. CDR3 sequence: CASSQELGGAYEQYF. Combining the CDR3 with reference TRBV14 and TRBJ2-7 gives the whole variable domain EAGVTQFPSHSVIEKGQTVTLRCDPISGHDNLYWYRRVMGKEIKFLLHFVKESKQDESGMPNNRFLAERTGGTYSTLKVQPAELEDSGVYFCASSQELGGAYEQYFGPGTRLTVT.

The V call is TRBV29-1, the J call TRBJ2-1. The CDR3 sequence is 12 residues long. Germline assignment: CDR1 SQVTM and CDR2 ANQGSEA. The CDR3 is CSVRSSYNEQFF.

V usage is TRBV6-5 and J usage is TRBJ1-2; there is no DNA to check the TCRdb D call of TRBD1. The CDR3 runs to 16 residues. Germline values: CDR1 MNHEY, CDR2 SVGAGI. The CDR3 protein is CASSYSAAGGIYGYTF.

CDR3 protein: CASSLQVYNEQFF. V usage is TRBV7-8 and J usage is TRBJ2-1. Germline V CDR1 and CDR2: SGHVS, FQNEAQ. This CDR3 spans 13 amino acids.

Here the CDR3 reads CASSSTRTGTEAFF. The V gene is TRBV7-8, the J gene TRBJ1-1; without DNA, the TCRdb call of TRBD1 cannot be checked. CDR1 is SGHVS, CDR2 FQNEAQ, per germline. The CDR3 runs 14 residues.

The chain recombines TRBV9 with TRBJ2-3. The CDR3 loop spans 15 amino acids. Germline-derived CDR1 and CDR2 are SGDLS and YYNGEE. The CDR3 loop reads CASSVAFGSTDTQYF.